The present entry profiles one T cell receptor (beta chain) with its context. The antigen is unknown. This record belongs to a study of response to subunit inactivated influenza vaccine. Broader study findings: Each seasonal influenza vaccination recruits few new T cells, the authors suggested.

Germline V CDR1 and CDR2: GTSNPN, SVGIG (reference sequence). CDR3 length equals 14 residues. Trimming pared 0 bases from V and 8 bases from J, leaving 14 bases between. MiXCR, run by TCRdb on the RT-PCR reads, gives a single entry per CDR3 protein. Counted here are about 190,000 distinct CDR3 sequences, around an eighth occurring once; the ten biggest clones make up about a quarter. This sequence originates from a man between 50 and 59 years old who received an inactivated influenza vaccine. The V gene is TRBV30, the J gene TRBJ2-1; maybe TRBD2 (6 bases). The sequences come from CD8+ T cells sorted from PBMCs, collected roughly 5 days after vaccination. The CDR3 DNA follows: TGTGCCTGGAGTGTACTTGGAGGGCTGTATGAGCAGTTCTTC. Residues: CAWSVLGGLYEQFF. The entire variable domain, with the rest obtained from reference TRBV30 and TRBJ2-1, is as follows: SQTIHQWPATLVQPVGSPLSLECTVEGTSNPNLYWYRQAAGRGLQLLFYSVGIGQISSEVPQNLSASRPQDRQFILSSKKLLLSDSGFYLCAWSVLGGLYEQFFGPGTRLTVL.